This TCR beta chain originates from a study of cytomegalovirus exposure and HLA in healthy donors. It was with 60 Vbeta and 13 Jbeta primers that the PCR ran. Sequencing was performed with immunoSEQ multiplex PCR; in TCRdb, only in-frame clones are kept and a portion is missing. Recorded for this sample: 100,000 to 150,000 clones. Note on this clone: Its antigen is as yet unknown.

Study-level findings and limits: Later analysis showed most CMV-associated TCR beta chains appearing HLA-restricted.

CDR3 size: 14 residues. Trimming removed 4 bases at V and 2 bases at J, with 11 bases between. CDR1 MDHEN and CDR2 SYDVKM come from the germline V gene. Sequenced material: PBMCs. This sequence joins TRBV28 and TRBJ1-2; D perhaps matches TRBD1 (5 bases). The TCR originated in a man aged 18 to 30 in good health and CMV-seronegative. DNA of the CDR3: TGTGCCAGCAGTTCCACGACAGTCAACTATGGCTACACCTTC. It is translated as CASSSTTVNYGYTF.